The 12 T cell receptor beta chains below come from one sample, sequenced in a study of chemoradiotherapy in HPV16-positive cancers. This table comes from immunoSEQ multiplex PCR, and its TCRdb copy is limited to in-frame clones, with some not included. The data contain some 19,000 clones, around 87% of them singletons. Sequencing was performed on blood, taken from a patient who underwent chemoradiotherapy. All receptors come from a human donor with HPV-associated anogenital cancer.

In its sample, this clone was seen once. The chain employs TRBV6-6 and TRBJ1-1, with a weak D call TRBD1 (6 bases). From germline, CDR1 is MNHNY and CDR2 SVGAGI (reference sequence). V lost 2 bases and J lost 4, with 14 bases in between. The length of the CDR3 is 15 residues. The CDR3 loop reads CASSYARGGTTEAFF. The CDR3 coding sequence is TGTGCCAGCAGTTACGCAAGGGGGGGGACCACTGAAGCTTTCTTT.

Only a few counts were recorded for this clone. This chain connects TRBV2 to TRBJ1-5; D remains ambiguous. The CDR3 is 12 residues long. Trimming took off 6 bases at V and 3 bases at J, with 6 bases between the two ends. Germline V gene sequence: CDR1 SNHLY, CDR2 FYNNEI. The CDR3 nucleotides read TGTGCCAGCAGCAGGCACAATCAGCCCCAGCATTTT. Translation gives CASSRHNQPQHF.

In its sample, this clone was seen once. The V gene is TRBV15, the J gene TRBJ2-1, with a tentative D call TRBD1 (9 bases). The germline CDR1 and CDR2 sequences are LNHNV and YYDKDF (reference sequence). CDR3 length equals 15 residues. Trimming left V 4 bases short and J 9 bases short, with 19 bases between. The CDR3 DNA reads TGTGCCACCAGCAAGGGACAGGGACTAGATCGTGAGCAGTTCTTC. It translates to CATSKGQGLDREQFF.

This chain uses TRBV18 with TRBJ1-2; 7 nucleotides line up with TRBD1. Germline V gene sequence: CDR1 KGHSH, CDR2 LQKENI. The CDR3 sequence is 15 residues long. The V and J ends lost 5 bases and 5 bases, in that order; junction bases with no gene match: 11. This CDR3 reads CASSSTTGQSYGYTF. CDR3 DNA sequence: TGTGCCAGCTCATCAACAACGGGACAGAGTTATGGCTACACCTTC.

This clone was counted only a few times. CDR3 in amino acids: CASSLPGLARTGELFF. CDR3 in DNA: TGCGCCAGCAGCTTACCGGGACTAGCCCGGACCGGGGAGCTGTTTTTT. V and J are TRBV5-1 and TRBJ2-2, with TRBD2 matching 9 bases. In germline, CDR1 is SGHRS, CDR2 YFSETQ. The CDR3 sequence is 16 residues long. Trimming at V came to 2 bases and at J to 5 bases, leaving 7 bases not matched to a gene.

The count of this clone is one. The chain combines TRBV7-8 with TRBJ1-1; no reliable D call. Germline assignment: CDR1 SGHVS and CDR2 FQNEAQ. The CDR3 contains 14 residues. Between the trimmed V and J ends, which lost 5 bases and 2 bases, there was a span of 12 bases. The DNA of the CDR3 is TGTGCCAGCAGCCCAGCCCGGGTTAACACTGAAGCTTTCTTT. Protein product: CASSPARVNTEAFF.

The CDR3 DNA sequence: TGTGCCAGCAGTGAACGGGGGGAGTCCATAGCCAAAAACATTCAGTACTTC. Translated: CASSERGESIAKNIQYF. This chain connects TRBV6-1 to TRBJ2-4; 7 bases line up with TRBD2. This CDR3 spans 17 amino acids. The V segment lost 2 bases and the J segment 0 bases; nucleotides outside the gene matches: 7. From germline, CDR1 is MNHNS and CDR2 SASEGT.

J is TRBJ2-2 and V is TRBV5-6; 15 bases align to TRBD2. V lost 4 bases and J lost 6; bases outside the gene matches: 7. The germline V gene encodes CDR1 SGHDT and CDR2 YYEEEE. There are 17 residues in the CDR3. CDR3 amino acids: CASSGGLAGGGAGELFF. The DNA for the CDR3 is TGTGCCAGCAGCGGGGGACTAGCGGGAGGCGGCGCCGGGGAGCTGTTTTTT.

A single count supports this clone. The chain is built from TRBV7-2 and TRBJ2-3; D is unclear. Trimming cost V 3 bases and J 1 base, with 11 bases left between them. CDR1 and CDR2 from the germline V gene are SGHTA and FQGNSA. The CDR3 covers 15 residues. CDR3 protein: CASSLQKTGTDTQYF. Here the CDR3 DNA reads TGTGCCAGCAGCTTGCAAAAGACTGGCACAGATACGCAGTATTTT.

The rearrangement uses TRBV6-5 and TRBJ1-5; D perhaps matches TRBD1 (5 bases). This CDR3 has 15 amino acids. V shed 4 bases and J shed 0 bases, with 10 bases lying between them. The germline V gene has CDR1 MNHEY and CDR2 SVGAGI. The chain's CDR3 is CASSWGVGSNQPQHF. As DNA, the CDR3 is TGTGCCAGCAGTTGGGGGGTGGGTAGCAATCAGCCCCAGCATTTT.

The chain recombines TRBV5-6 with TRBJ1-1; D uncertain. The CDR3 spans 14 residues. Germline V lookup: CDR1 SGHDT, CDR2 YYEEEE. The V gene lost 2 bases and the J gene lost 2 bases, with 10 bases spanning the gap. Written as DNA, the CDR3 is TGTGCCAGCAGCTTCGGGCAGTTTAACACTGAAGCTTTCTTT. Protein: CASSFGQFNTEAFF.

The rearrangement links TRBV6-5 to TRBJ2-5; D may be TRBD2 (6 bases). The V and J ends lost 8 bases and 0 bases respectively, with 10 bases between them. The CDR3 spans 13 residues. Germline CDR1 is MNHEY and CDR2 is SVGAGI. This chain's CDR3 is CASGPGDQETQYF. DNA for the CDR3: TGTGCCAGCGGACCGGGGGACCAAGAGACCCAGTACTTC.